This T cell receptor (beta chain) was profiled in a study of blood T cell repertoires in COVID-19. In the study overall: Sites across the United States, Italy and Spain contributed samples from acute and convalescent COVID-19. In each case, the material was cDNA or gDNA derived from T cells, B-cell-depleted T cells, or PBMCs.

Profiling relied on immunoSEQ multiplex PCR, and the TCRdb table lists in-frame clones only, not all of them. Among approximately 260,000 clones listed, about 87% were seen once. Germline lookup yields CDR1 SGHDT and CDR2 YYEEEE. The CDR3 spans 16 residues. V was trimmed by 1 base and J by 3 bases, leaving 16 bases between them. This sequence joins TRBV5-6 and TRBJ1-2; a weak D match, TRBD1 (6 bases). The sequence was obtained from a woman in her seventies with COVID-19, enrolled during active disease. Material for sequencing was peripheral blood. The CDR3 DNA reads as TGTGCCAGCAGCTTGAATACAGGGAGAAGGTACTATGGCTACACCTTC. It specifies CASSLNTGRRYYGYTF.